This TCR beta chain comes out of a study of PD-1 blockade in classical Hodgkin lymphoma. Study observations and caveats: TCR diversity at baseline was reported to be reduced in newly diagnosed patients relative to healthy donors. Still unresolved is the cause of the repertoire differences, which may be disease activity or prior therapy.

Assay: immunoSEQ multiplex PCR; the TCRdb copy retains only in-frame clones and omits some. The sample has 10,000 or so clones, 65% to 90% seen once; the top ten hold 15%. V was clipped by 0 bases and J by 1 base, with 7 bases between them. Germline assignment: CDR1 SGHRS and CDR2 YFSETQ. CDR3 size: 14 residues. Note on this clone: Its antigen is unidentified.

The time point here: newly diagnosed, previously untreated cHL patient sample. Magnetic negative selection isolated CD8+ T cells from thawed PBMCs. PBMCs from untreated, newly diagnosed classical Hodgkin lymphoma were comparison samples. The genes are TRBV5-1 and TRBJ1-1, with D hard to call. The sequenced sample consisted of CD8+ T cells from blood. The receptor was derived from a human donor with classical Hodgkin lymphoma. The CDR3, as DNA: TGCGCCAGCAGCTTGGGCTTCACGAACACTGAAGCTTTCTTT. As protein: CASSLGFTNTEAFF.